Listed below are T cell receptor beta chains from one sample, sequenced in a study of cytomegalovirus exposure and HLA in healthy donors. Libraries were prepared by immunoSEQ multiplex PCR; TCRdb keeps only in-frame clonotypes and omits some of them. The sample holds around 140,000 clones, 75% to 80% seen once. Sequencing was performed on PBMCs. Source of these receptors: a male donor in good health and CMV-seronegative. The CDR3 runs from the conserved cysteine through the conserved F or W. Fields, in order: D gene, J gene, V gene, clone size, CDR3 protein, CDR3 DNA. D genes are given only for firm matches. A row's size may be missing; if present it is once, few, many or a size class.

TRBD2	TRBJ2-5	TRBV18	-	CASSPTRSGARGETQYF	TGTGCCAGCTCACCAACCCGCAGCGGGGCTCGGGGTGAGACCCAGTACTTC
TRBD1	TRBJ2-4	TRBV29-1	-	CSVDQQGTGSDIQYF	TGCAGCGTGGACCAACAGGGGACGGGTTCGGACATTCAGTACTTC
TRBD1	TRBJ1-2	TRBV5-1	once	CASSPGQGLRGYTF	TGCGCCAGCAGCCCGGGACAGGGGTTACGGGGCTACACCTTC
TRBD1	TRBJ1-1	TRBV5-1	-	CASSLVQGRNTEAFF	TGCGCCAGCAGCTTGGTACAGGGGCGAAACACTGAAGCTTTCTTT
-	TRBJ2-5	TRBV6-5	-	CASSYSRGETQYF	TGTGCCAGCAGTTACTCTAGGGGAGAGACCCAGTACTTC
TRBD1	TRBJ1-2	TRBV18	-	CASSPRQGDRYGYTF	TGTGCCAGCTCACCCCGACAGGGGGATAGGTATGGCTACACCTTC
TRBD2	TRBJ2-5	TRBV14	-	CASSQDAGEETQYF	TGTGCCAGCAGCCAAGATGCGGGAGAGGAGACCCAGTACTTC
-	TRBJ2-3	TRBV6-6	few	CASSYSSGDTQYF	TGTGCCAGCAGTTACTCTTCCGGGGATACGCAGTATTTT
TRBD2	TRBJ2-2	TRBV7-8	-	CASSYGTSGVTGELFF	TGTGCCAGCAGCTATGGGACTAGCGGGGTCACCGGGGAGCTGTTTTTT
-	TRBJ1-6	TRBV7-2	-	CASSSGVQQKNSPLHF	TGTGCCAGCAGCTCGGGGGTGCAACAGAAGAATTCACCCCTCCACTTT
-	TRBJ1-3	TRBV9	-	CASSVAQAAGNTIYF	TGTGCCAGCAGCGTAGCACAGGCGGCTGGAAACACCATATATTTT
TRBD2	TRBJ2-7	TRBV13	once	CASSGGTGGGWHEQYF	TGTGCCAGCAGCGGGGGGACCGGGGGGGGGTGGCACGAGCAGTACTTC
TRBD1	TRBJ1-2	TRBV7-9	-	CASSSSGTGYYGYTF	TGTGCCAGCAGCTCAAGCGGGACAGGTTACTATGGCTACACCTTC
-	TRBJ2-1	TRBV5-4	-	CASSRDFSSYNEQFF	TGTGCCAGCAGCCGAGACTTCAGCTCCTACAATGAGCAGTTCTTC
-	TRBJ1-5	TRBV10-3	-	CASGTAILGSNQPQHF	TGTGCCAGCGGGACTGCGATATTGGGTAGCAATCAGCCCCAGCATTTT
TRBD1	TRBJ2-7	TRBV7-9	-	CASSTRTGGNEQYF	TGTGCCAGCAGCACCCGGACAGGGGGCAACGAGCAGTACTTC
TRBD2	TRBJ2-3	TRBV29-1	few	CSVRSGRNTDTQYF	TGCAGCGTCCGTAGCGGGCGAAACACAGATACGCAGTATTTT
-	TRBJ2-7	TRBV27	-	CASRDLLLEEQYF	TGTGCCAGCAGGGACTTACTTTTGGAGGAGCAGTACTTC
TRBD1	TRBJ2-2	TRBV14	-	CASSQRQGAGELFF	TGTGCCAGCAGCCAAAGACAGGGGGCCGGGGAGCTGTTTTTT
-	TRBJ2-6	TRBV11-2	-	CASSPQGSGANVLTF	TGTGCCAGCAGCCCCCAGGGATCTGGGGCCAACGTCCTGACTTTC
-	TRBJ2-3	TRBV5-1	-	CASSLTGGGSTDTQYF	TGCGCCAGCAGCTTGACCGGAGGCGGCTCCACAGATACGCAGTATTTT
-	TRBJ2-7	TRBV7-9	-	CSSSLGERLSFNSYEQYF	TGTTCCAGCAGCTTAGGAGAGAGACTCAGTTTTAACTCCTACGAGCAGTACTTC
TRBD2	TRBJ2-7	TRBV27	-	CASSSQSSGVSYEQYF	TGTGCCAGCAGTTCCCAGTCTAGCGGGGTCTCCTACGAGCAGTACTTC
TRBD2	TRBJ2-1	TRBV7-9	-	CAGSFPIAGLAGDYNEQFF	TGTGCCGGCAGCTTCCCTATCGCAGGACTAGCGGGCGACTACAATGAGCAGTTCTTC
-	TRBJ2-1	TRBV18	-	CASSPDISYNEQFF	TGTGCCAGCTCCCCGGACATTTCCTACAATGAGCAGTTCTTC
TRBD1	TRBJ2-3	TRBV5-1	-	CASSQGQGTDTQYF	TGCGCCAGCAGCCAAGGACAGGGCACAGATACGCAGTATTTT
-	TRBJ1-1	TRBV28	few	CASTLPTTVNTEAFF	TGTGCCAGCACCCTACCGACTACAGTGAACACTGAAGCTTTCTTT
TRBD2	TRBJ2-7	TRBV7-2	-	CASSLWGGEQYF	TGTGCCAGCAGCTTATGGGGGGGTGAGCAGTACTTC
-	TRBJ2-7	TRBV7-7	-	CARHKDRKLSYEQYF	TGTGCGCGCCACAAAGACAGAAAATTATCCTACGAGCAGTACTTC
TRBD1	TRBJ1-6	TRBV4-2	few	CASSRLGGPERNSPLHF	TGTGCCAGCAGCCGGTTAGGGGGCCCTGAAAGGAATTCACCCCTCCACTTT
-	TRBJ2-1	TRBV6-4	-	CAPAKGGTVWYEQFF	TGTGCCCCAGCAAAAGGGGGGACAGTTTGGTATGAGCAGTTCTTC
TRBD2	TRBJ2-7	TRBV7-6	-	CASSLGYETSGTSSYEQYF	TGTGCCAGCAGCTTAGGTTACGAGACTAGCGGGACCAGCTCCTACGAGCAGTACTTC
-	TRBJ1-2	TRBV7-2	-	CASSLAPQGSYGYTF	TGTGCCAGCAGCTTAGCGCCCCAGGGTAGCTATGGCTACACCTTC
-	TRBJ2-3	TRBV12-2	-	CASRPLNGLKGCADTQYF	TGTGCAAGTCGCCCACTTAACGGCTTGAAGGGGTGCGCAGATACGCAGTATTTT
-	TRBJ2-7	TRBV2	few	CASSPWTAEHDEQYF	TGTGCCAGCAGTCCTTGGACAGCAGAGCACGACGAGCAGTACTTC
TRBD1	TRBJ1-5	TRBV19	-	CASSPRTGNQPQHF	TGTGCCAGTAGTCCCCGGACAGGGAATCAGCCCCAGCATTTT
-	TRBJ1-5	TRBV19	-	CASSGINREWDQPQHF	TGTGCCAGTAGCGGAATCAACAGGGAATGGGATCAGCCCCAGCATTTT
TRBD1	TRBJ2-7	TRBV5-5	few	CASSSTGTGFYEQYF	TGTGCCAGCAGCTCAACCGGGACAGGGTTCTACGAGCAGTACTTC
-	TRBJ1-4	TRBV4-3	-	CASSQDPPGRNEKLFF	TGCGCCAGCAGCCAAGATCCCCCAGGGAGGAATGAAAAACTGTTTTTT
TRBD2	TRBJ2-7	TRBV7-8	-	CASSSEGRGRSSYEQYF	TGTGCCAGCAGCTCTGAGGGGCGGGGGAGGTCCTCCTACGAGCAGTACTTC
-	TRBJ2-3	TRBV25-1	-	CASTGLGGWSDTQYF	TGTGCCAGCACCGGACTGGGGGGTTGGTCAGATACGCAGTATTTT
-	TRBJ1-3	TRBV2	-	CASSSQGMEGNTIYF	TGTGCCAGCAGTTCACAGGGAATGGAGGGAAACACCATATATTTT
TRBD1	TRBJ2-1	TRBV6-4	-	CASSDGEGGPNEQFF	TGTGCCAGCAGTGACGGGGAAGGGGGCCCCAATGAGCAGTTCTTC
-	TRBJ2-2	TRBV5-1	once	CASSAGTTNTGELFF	TGCGCCAGCAGCGCCGGGACAACGAACACCGGGGAGCTGTTTTTT
-	TRBJ2-7	TRBV10-3	-	CAISDTTADGYEQYF	TGTGCCATCAGTGATACGACAGCCGATGGGTACGAGCAGTACTTC
TRBD1	TRBJ1-2	TRBV5-4	-	CASRTTGNYGYTF	TGTGCCAGCAGAACGACAGGGAACTATGGCTACACCTTC
TRBD2	TRBJ2-7	TRBV6-5	once	CASSSGAGGRNEQYF	TGTGCCAGCAGTTCGGGAGCGGGGGGGCGGAACGAGCAGTACTTC
TRBD1	TRBJ2-7	TRBV5-1	-	CASSLAFGTGSYEQYF	TGCGCCAGCAGCTTGGCCTTCGGGACAGGGTCCTACGAGCAGTACTTC
TRBD2	TRBJ2-3	TRBV19	few	CASSVSGGSTDTQYF	TGTGCCAGTAGTGTTAGCGGGGGGAGCACAGATACGCAGTATTTT
TRBD2	TRBJ2-3	TRBV27	few	CASIQAGSSTDTQYF	TGTGCCAGCATCCAAGCGGGGTCGAGCACAGATACGCAGTATTTT
TRBD2	TRBJ2-1	TRBV6-6	-	CASSYRTSGSRNEQFF	TGTGCCAGCAGTTACAGGACTAGCGGGAGCAGAAATGAGCAGTTCTTC
TRBD2	TRBJ2-2	TRBV7-2	once	CASSLLGGVNTGELFF	TGTGCCAGCAGCTTACTCGGGGGGGTTAACACCGGGGAGCTGTTTTTT
TRBD1	TRBJ2-7	TRBV4-1	few	CASSQDRDRGFYEQYF	TGCGCCAGCAGCCAGGACCGGGACAGGGGATTTTACGAGCAGTACTTC
-	TRBJ1-4	TRBV30	-	CAWSGASPAATNEKLFF	TGTGCCTGGAGTGGAGCGAGTCCAGCCGCAACTAATGAAAAACTGTTTTTT
-	TRBJ2-2	TRBV5-4	-	CASSSQTGRGTGELFF	TGTGCCAGCAGCTCCCAGACAGGGCGGGGAACCGGGGAGCTGTTTTTT
-	TRBJ1-2	TRBV5-1	-	CASSLDRVYTF	TGCGCCAGCAGCTTGGACAGAGTCTACACCTTC
TRBD1	TRBJ2-1	TRBV6-1	-	CASSSWTGPNEQFF	TGTGCCAGCAGCTCATGGACAGGGCCGAATGAGCAGTTCTTC
TRBD2	TRBJ2-1	TRBV6-5	-	CASSRLAGLYNEQFF	TGTGCCAGCAGCCGACTAGCGGGACTCTACAATGAGCAGTTCTTC
-	TRBJ2-6	TRBV4-1	-	CASSQDISSGANVLTF	TGCGCCAGCAGCCAAGATATCAGCTCTGGGGCCAACGTCCTGACTTTC
-	TRBJ1-1	TRBV7-9	-	CASSSEGNTEAFF	TGTGCCAGCAGCTCGGAGGGCAACACTGAAGCTTTCTTT